The 32 T cell receptor beta chains below were found in one sample sequenced in a study of patients and donors after allogeneic stem cell transplantation. TCRdb reprocessed the RT-PCR reads with MiXCR, giving one entry per CDR3 protein. The sample gives 50,000 to 60,000 distinct CDR3 sequences, 10% to 15% of which show up once; about a third is in the top ten. Sequenced: blood, either unsorted or a sorted T cell fraction (not recorded which). The source is a human donor who was either an allogeneic HSCT recipient or a stem cell or donor lymphocyte infusion donor (not recorded which). It is not recorded whose cells these are; they may come from a transplant donor.

This clonotype was seen many times. The chain is built from TRBV12-3 or TRBV12-4 and TRBJ2-6; 10 positions agree with TRBD1. After removal of 3 bases from V and 0 bases from J, the junction contained 2 bases not matched to a gene. The CDR3 has 17 amino acids. The CDR3 bases are TGTGCCAGCAGTTTTGGGACAGGGGACTCTGGGGCCAACGTCCTGACTTTC. As protein: CASSFGTGDSGANVLTF.

This clonotype was seen a handful of times. This rearrangement joins TRBV7-9 to TRBJ1-1; D possibly corresponds to TRBD1 (5 bases). The CDR3 totals 15 residues. Trimming took 2 bases from V and 0 from J, leaving 10 bases between them. The germline V gene encodes CDR1 SEHNR and CDR2 FQNEAQ (reference sequence). The CDR3 sequence is CASSLRQQVNTEAFF. DNA for the CDR3: TGTGCCAGCAGCTTAAGACAGCAGGTGAACACTGAAGCTTTCTTT.

V is TRBV4-2 and J is TRBJ2-6; D is unclear. CDR3 length: 13 residues. Germline CDR1 LGHNA, CDR2 YNFKEQ. Trimming shortened V by 2 bases and J by 2 bases, and 1 base separated the two germline ends. CDR3 sequence reads: CASSQTGANVLTF. CDR3 DNA: TGTGCCAGCAGCCAAACTGGGGCCAACGTCCTGACTTTC.

Many counts were recorded for this clonotype. V usage is TRBV7-2 and J usage is TRBJ2-1; D is uncertain. The germline V gene encodes CDR1 SGHTA and CDR2 FQGNSA. The CDR3 is 14 residues long. Trimming shortened V by 5 bases and J by 6 bases, and 14 bases separated the two germline ends. CDR3 in amino acids: CASSTDSSFNEQFF. Here the CDR3 DNA reads TGTGCCAGCAGCACCGATTCTAGTTTCAATGAGCAGTTCTTC.

The CDR3 DNA sequence: TGTGCCAGCAGCTCCATGAGTGTTCTAGCGGGAATGGGAGCCGGGGAGCTGTTTTTT. Translation: CASSSMSVLAGMGAGELFF. The chain joins TRBV7-2 to TRBJ2-2, with 9 bases matching TRBD2. The V segment lost 4 bases and the J segment 6 bases; nucleotides outside the gene matches: 18. The CDR3 is made up of 19 amino acids. The germline CDR1 and CDR2 sequences are SGHTA and FQGNSA.

J is TRBJ1-5 and V is TRBV10-3; 8 bases are shared with TRBD1. The CDR3 covers 18 residues. J was trimmed by 2 bases and V by 1 base; bases with no gene match: 10. CDR1 and CDR2 (germline): ENHRY, SYGVKD. The CDR3 sequence: CAISEFGQGAEGNQPQHF. For the CDR3, the DNA is TGTGCCATCAGTGAGTTCGGCCAGGGGGCTGAAGGCAATCAGCCCCAGCATTTT.

The rearrangement uses TRBV18 and TRBJ2-3, with D perhaps matching TRBD1 (7 bases). Deletions cut 5 bases from V and 3 bases from J, with 15 bases between. This CDR3 spans 15 amino acids. Germline CDR1 and CDR2: KGHSH and LQKENI. The CDR3 is CASSSQGGATDTQYF. For the CDR3, the DNA is TGTGCCAGCTCATCCCAGGGGGGTGCAACAGATACGCAGTATTTT. Using reference TRBV18 and TRBJ2-3 for the parts outside the CDR3, the full variable domain is NAGVMQNPRHLVRRRGQEARLRCSPMKGHSHVYWYRQLPEEGLKFMVYLQKENIIDESGMPKERFSAEFPKEGPSILRIQQVVRGDSAAYFCASSSQGGATDTQYFGPGTRLTVL.

This clonotype has a handful of counts. The chain employs TRBV4-2 and TRBJ2-5, with 9 bases aligning to TRBD1. Germline lookup yields CDR1 LGHNA and CDR2 YNFKEQ. CDR3 length: 15 residues. The junction had 3 bases not matched to a gene; V was cut back by 0 bases and J by 4 bases. CDR3 nucleotides: TGTGCCAGCAGCCAAGATAGGACAGGGGCAGAGACCCAGTACTTC. It encodes CASSQDRTGAETQYF.

This clonotype has only a few counts. The V call is TRBV5-4, the J call TRBJ1-1, with 7 bases matching TRBD1. The germline CDR1 and CDR2 sequences are SGHNT and YYREEE (reference sequence). The V gene end was trimmed by 3 bases and the J gene end by 0 bases; junction bases not matched to a gene: 8. This CDR3 has 16 residues. DNA for the CDR3: TGTGCCAGCAGCTCAGGAAAGGGACAGTTGAACACTGAAGCTTTCTTT. It specifies CASSSGKGQLNTEAFF.

This clonotype was seen ten or more times. Germline is not matched at one junction end, which may reflect a read error. This chain connects TRBV5-8 to TRBJ1-5, with a tentative D call TRBD1 (5 bases). The CDR3 contains 20 residues. CDR1 and CDR2 (germline): SGHTS, YDEGEE. In DNA, the CDR3 is TGTGCCAGCACCTTGGCCAAAGGTGGGCAGGGCCGATATAGCAATCAGCCCCAGCATTTT. The encoded protein is CASTLAKGGQGRYSNQPQHF.

This clonotype was recorded a few times. CDR3 loop: CSAASGESPLHF. Here the CDR3 DNA reads TGCAGTGCGGCCTCCGGGGAATCACCCCTCCACTTT. The chain couples TRBV20-1 to TRBJ1-6; no clear D. The CDR3 is made up of 12 amino acids. Deletions cut 6 bases from V and 10 bases from J, with 13 bases between. CDR1 and CDR2 (germline): DFQATT, SNEGSKA (reference sequence).

The chain joins TRBV12-3 or TRBV12-4 to TRBJ2-3; 7 bases are shared with TRBD1. The CDR3 length is 15 residues. With V trimmed by 5 bases and J by 2 bases, 7 bases remained unmatched. The CDR3 reads CASSRQGPFTDTQYF. The DNA for the CDR3 is TGTGCCAGCAGTCGACAGGGACCCTTCACAGATACGCAGTATTTT.

CDR3 loop: CSVRIVDEQFF. The DNA of the CDR3 is TGCAGCGTTAGGATAGTCGATGAGCAGTTCTTC. The genes are TRBV29-1 and TRBJ2-1; D is unclear. V was clipped by 5 bases and J by 8 bases, with 10 bases between them. CDR1 SQVTM and CDR2 ANQGSEA come from the germline V gene. This CDR3 region has 11 residues.

The table lists this clonotype with a few counts. DNA of the CDR3: TGTGCCAGCAGTTTGGGGGGGGAGACTTTTACAGATACGCAGTATTTT. Amino acid sequence: CASSLGGETFTDTQYF. The V gene is TRBV27, the J gene TRBJ2-3; TRBD2 aligns across 7 bases. Per germline, CDR1 MNHEY and CDR2 SMNVEV (reference sequence). CDR3 length: 16 residues. V trimming: 3 bases; J trimming: 3 bases; junction bases outside the gene matches: 9.

V usage is TRBV7-9 and J usage is TRBJ2-1; 7 bases align to TRBD2. The CDR3 contains 17 residues. CDR1 SEHNR and CDR2 FQNEAQ come from the germline V gene (reference sequence). The V gene end was trimmed by 4 bases and the J gene end by 5 bases; junction bases not matched to a gene: 14. The CDR3 DNA sequence: TGTGCCAGCAGCTCCATCCTGACTAGCATCCTTCACAATGAGCAGTTCTTC. Translation: CASSSILTSILHNEQFF.

This rearrangement joins TRBV29-1 to TRBJ2-7; TRBD1 might be the D (7 bases). The CDR3 contains 15 residues. Trimming pared 7 bases from V and 3 bases from J, leaving 22 bases between. The V gene's germline CDR1 is SQVTM and CDR2 ANQGSEA. This CDR3 reads CSARGGGGGFYEQYF. The DNA for the CDR3 is TGCAGCGCCCGGGGTGGAGGGGGCGGCTTCTACGAGCAGTACTTC.

This clonotype was seen ten or more times. The chain has TRBV6-1 and TRBJ2-1; 11 bases align to TRBD1. Trimming cost V 7 bases and J 7 bases; bases outside gene matches: 9. The germline CDR1 and CDR2 sequences are MNHNS and SASEGT. The length of the CDR3 is 15 residues. CDR3 loop: CASKDRDRGRNEQFF. DNA of the CDR3: TGTGCCAGCAAAGATAGGGACAGGGGGAGAAATGAGCAGTTCTTC.

This clonotype appeared a few times. The V call is TRBV6-5, the J call TRBJ2-7; 10 bases match TRBD1. Germline CDR1 reads MNHEY; CDR2 reads SVGAGI. The trim removed 0 bases at V and 3 bases at J, leaving 2 bases unmatched. The CDR3 extends over 15 amino acids. The CDR3 reads CASSYSTGGYYEQYF. CDR3 in DNA: TGTGCCAGCAGTTACTCGACAGGGGGCTACTACGAGCAGTACTTC.

This clonotype was seen many times. V is TRBV28 and J is TRBJ1-2; tentative D call: TRBD1 (6 bases). V shed 8 bases and J shed 4 bases, with 14 bases lying between them. Germline V gives CDR1 MDHEN, CDR2 SYDVKM. This CDR3 is 13 amino acids long. The CDR3 is CASSRRGGYGYTF. The CDR3, as DNA: TGTGCCAGCTCCCGCAGGGGTGGCTATGGCTACACCTTC.

A few counts support this clonotype. CDR3 in DNA: TGTGCCAGCAGTTATCCTAGGGATCGATCCTACAATGAGCAGTTCTTC. Translating gives CASSYPRDRSYNEQFF. The V call is TRBV6-6, the J call TRBJ2-1; D gene ambiguous. Per the germline V gene, CDR1 is MNHNY and CDR2 is SVGAGI (reference sequence). The V and J ends lost 3 bases and 1 base respectively, with 13 bases between them. The CDR3 extends over 16 amino acids.

This clonotype has just a few counts. This chain connects TRBV20-1 to TRBJ2-3; D not resolved. V was shortened by 5 bases and J by 3 bases, with 18 bases between the two germline ends. This CDR3 has 15 amino acids. CDR1 and CDR2 (germline): DFQATT, SNEGSKA (reference sequence). The CDR3 loop is CSAGIGPRITDTQYF. The CDR3 bases are TGCAGTGCTGGGATCGGGCCGAGGATTACAGATACGCAGTATTTT.

This clonotype came up a few times. The CDR3: CASSLARTGGRVVGELFF. In DNA, the CDR3 is TGTGCCAGCAGTTTGGCAAGGACAGGGGGCCGGGTAGTCGGGGAGCTGTTTTTT. V and J are TRBV12-3 or TRBV12-4 and TRBJ2-2; 11 bases agree with TRBD1. The V and J ends lost 3 bases and 7 bases, in that order; junction bases with no gene match: 13. The CDR3 runs 18 residues.

This sequence joins TRBV3-1 and TRBJ2-5; TRBD2 aligns across 8 bases. Unmatched junction bases numbered 11, after V lost 0 bases and J lost 5 bases. The length of the CDR3 is 17 residues. Germline V gene lookup returns CDR1 LGHDT and CDR2 YNNKEL (reference sequence). The chain's CDR3 is CASSQDPQREYYETQYF. The CDR3 DNA sequence: TGTGCCAGCAGCCAAGATCCCCAGCGGGAGTACTATGAGACCCAGTACTTC.

CDR3 bases: TGTGCCAGCTCACCGGCAGAATACAATGAGCAGTTCTTC. This sequence encodes CASSPAEYNEQFF. The chain carries TRBV18 and TRBJ2-1; D gene ambiguous. The CDR3 is made up of 13 amino acids. Germline V lookup: CDR1 KGHSH, CDR2 LQKENI. Trimming shortened V by 3 bases and J by 4 bases, and 7 bases separated the two germline ends.

This clonotype was recorded at least ten times. The V gene is TRBV29-1, the J gene TRBJ2-4; a weak D match, TRBD1 (6 bases). Per the germline V gene, CDR1 is SQVTM and CDR2 is ANQGSEA. With 4 bases removed from V and 0 bases from J, the gap between germline ends came to 13 bases. CDR3 length: 15 residues. DNA for the CDR3: TGCAGCGTTGCCCTATCGACAGGAGCCAAAAACATTCAGTACTTC. Encoded protein: CSVALSTGAKNIQYF.

V gene TRBV6-5 combines with J gene TRBJ2-4; 9 bases are shared with TRBD2. The J segment lost 6 bases and the V segment lost 5 bases, leaving 8 bases of the junction unmatched. The germline V gene has CDR1 MNHEY and CDR2 SVGAGI. This CDR3 contains 15 residues. The DNA for the CDR3 is TGTGCCAGCAGTCGGGCCCCGCGGGAGGGAAACATTCAGTACTTC. It is translated as CASSRAPREGNIQYF.

The CDR3 region has the DNA TGTGCCAGTAGTATCGGGACAGGCTTGAACACTGAAGCTTTCTTT. Its protein is CASSIGTGLNTEAFF. The rearrangement uses TRBV19 and TRBJ1-1, with TRBD1 matching 8 bases. The CDR3 is 15 amino acids. Germline V gene sequence: CDR1 LNHDA, CDR2 SQIVND (reference sequence). The V segment lost 3 bases and the J segment 0 bases; nucleotides outside the gene matches: 3.

This clonotype was seen many times. V is TRBV5-1 and J is TRBJ2-1; 9 bases fit TRBD2. The trim removed 7 bases at V and 6 bases at J, leaving 8 bases unmatched. Germline V gene lookup returns CDR1 SGHRS and CDR2 YFSETQ. The CDR3 extends over 14 amino acids. The CDR3 nucleotides read TGCGCCAGCCGATTGCGGGAGGGAGGCAATGAGCAGTTCTTC. Translating gives CASRLREGGNEQFF. Full variable domain (missing parts from reference TRBV5-1 and TRBJ2-1): KAGVTQTPRYLIKTRGQQVTLSCSPISGHRSVSWYQQTPGQGLQFLFEYFSETQRNKGNFPGRFSGRQFSNSRSEMNVSTLELGDSALYLCASRLREGGNEQFFGPGTRLTVL.

This clonotype has more than one count but fewer than ten. V usage is TRBV15 and J usage is TRBJ2-5; D may be TRBD1 (5 bases). The CDR3 loop spans 13 amino acids. Germline V lookup: CDR1 LNHNV, CDR2 YYDKDF (reference sequence). Trimming stripped 3 bases from V and 2 bases from J, with 7 bases between. CDR3 nucleotide sequence: TGTGCCACCAGCAGGACAGTTCAAGAGACCCAGTACTTC. Residues: CATSRTVQETQYF.

This clonotype was recorded at least ten times. The chain carries TRBV7-9 and TRBJ1-5; a weak D match, TRBD1 (5 bases). The V gene's germline CDR1 is SEHNR and CDR2 FQNEAQ (reference sequence). Trimming removed 5 bases at V and 4 bases at J, with 18 bases between. The CDR3 loop spans 16 amino acids. Here the CDR3 reads CASSGPSDRHNQPQHF. The CDR3 DNA is TGTGCCAGCAGCGGACCCTCTGACAGACATAATCAGCCCCAGCATTTT.

This clonotype was seen many times. This chain uses TRBV7-2 with TRBJ1-6; 7 bases are a match to TRBD1. V shed 5 bases, J shed 5 bases, and the junction held 9 bases outside the gene matches. The CDR3 extends over 16 amino acids. Germline V CDR1 and CDR2: SGHTA, FQGNSA. The DNA of the CDR3 is TGTGCCAGCAGCCCGTCGGGAGGGACAGATAATTCACCCCTCCACTTT. Protein: CASSPSGGTDNSPLHF.

This clonotype was seen only a few times. The chain links TRBV12-3 or TRBV12-4 to TRBJ1-1; a possible D gene is TRBD1 (5 bases). There are 13 residues in the CDR3. Trimming cost V 2 bases and J 6 bases, with 10 bases left between them. The CDR3 sequence is CASSLRGSAEAFF. The DNA for the CDR3 is TGTGCCAGCAGTTTAAGGGGTAGCGCTGAAGCTTTCTTT.